This T cell receptor beta chain was sequenced during a study of cytomegalovirus exposure and HLA in healthy donors. PCR involved 60 Vbeta and 13 Jbeta primers. The method was immunoSEQ multiplex PCR; TCRdb's version includes in-frame clones alone and lacks a portion of them. Of under 150,000 clones in the sample, more than 60% were seen once. In regard to this clone: Its antigen is as yet unknown.

Overall study results and limits: With DRB1 most and HLA-C fewest, TCR association rates differed between HLA loci in a later analysis. It was taken for granted in presence/absence analyses that sequencing depth across donors was roughly uniform.

This clonotype was obtained from a man aged 35 to 55 in good health and CMV-seropositive. Sequenced material: PBMCs.

The CDR3 sequence is CASSKRDRESYGYTF. The DNA of the CDR3 is TGTGCCAGCAGCAAAAGAGACAGGGAATCCTATGGCTACACCTTC. V is TRBV21-1 and J is TRBJ1-2; the DNA was not compared with TRBD1, the D call given in the table. TRBV21-1 is noted as a pseudogene. There are 15 residues in the CDR3.